This paragraph reports one TCR beta chain. Its antigen is still unknown. The entry originates in a study of cytomegalovirus exposure and HLA in healthy donors. The study ran its PCR with 60 Vbeta and 13 Jbeta primers. Assay: immunoSEQ multiplex PCR; the TCRdb copy retains only in-frame clones and omits some. The repertoire holds roughly 120,000 clones, with 65% to 90% as singletons. Germline assignment: CDR1 SGHDN and CDR2 FVKESK. With 4 bases removed from V and 0 bases from J, the gap between germline ends came to 6 bases. The CDR3 is 14 amino acids. Study conclusions and caveats: Follow-up analysis seemed to connect common viral pathogens with several of the most significant clusters identified. Most of the TCR beta V segments (in an earlier analysis) were productive either about 87% or about 30% of the time. It was reported that TCR beta sequences correctly inferred the HLA-A and HLA-B alleles for most subjects. An assumption of roughly uniform sequencing depth across donors underlay the presence/absence analyses.

The sample taken for sequencing was PBMCs. This TCR was sampled from a male donor in good health and CMV-seropositive. The chain joins TRBV14 to TRBJ1-4, with D unresolved. CDR3 DNA: TGTGCCAGCAGCCGGTCAGCAACTAATGAAAAACTGTTTTTT. This codes for CASSRSATNEKLFF.